The 18 T cell receptor beta chains listed next were all sequenced from one sample in a study of T cells in Graves' hyperthyroidism and ophthalmopathy. RNA transcripts yielded amplified TCR beta CDR3 regions. First-round RT-PCR targeting the TCR CDR3 was performed with the HTBI primer set. TCRdb redid the calling of the multiplex PCR reads with MiXCR, one entry per CDR3 protein. The sample contains some 580,000 distinct CDR3 sequences, approximately 15% of which appear only once. Sequenced material: blood. These receptors were collected from a woman between 40 and 55 years old with Graves' ophthalmopathy.

Concerning this clonotype: A much bigger clone sits one base away, suggesting this may be a read error. The chain is built from TRBV20-1 and TRBJ1-4; TRBD1 aligns across 8 bases. The germline CDR1 and CDR2 sequences are DFQATT and SNEGSKA (reference sequence). V shed 3 bases, J shed 6 bases, and the junction held 6 bases outside the gene matches. CDR3 length equals 14 residues. The chain's CDR3 is CSASPVTGDEKLFF. DNA of the CDR3: TGCAGTGCTAGCCCTGTGACAGGGGATGAAAAACTGTTTTTT.

Note on this clonotype: A much larger clone differs from this one at a single base, so this may be a read error. J is TRBJ2-2 and V is TRBV2; tentative D call: TRBD2 (6 bases). Germline V CDR1 and CDR2: SNHLY, FYNNEI. This CDR3 spans 13 amino acids. The chain's CDR3 is CASSEDQTGGLFF. DNA of the CDR3: TGTGCCAGCAGTGAAGACCAAACCGGGGGGCTGTTTTTT.

This rearrangement joins TRBV6-1 to TRBJ2-2, with D unclear. Trimming took off 1 base at V and 0 bases at J, with 9 bases between the two ends. Germline V gene data show CDR1 as MNHNS and CDR2 as SASEGT. This CDR3 contains 16 residues. The CDR3 loop reads CASSEVQDPNTGELFF. The CDR3 DNA sequence: TGTGCCAGCAGTGAAGTGCAGGACCCGAACACCGGGGAGCTGTTTTTT.

This clonotype was counted many times. The CDR3, as DNA: TGTGCCAGCAGTTTTGGCCAATCCCGGGTTCCGGAGCAGTTCTTC. Translation gives CASSFGQSRVPEQFF. This chain links TRBV28 with TRBJ2-1; D call uncertain. From germline, CDR1 is MDHEN and CDR2 SYDVKM. V gave up 3 bases and J gave up 10 bases, with 19 bases separating them. The CDR3 is made up of 15 amino acids.

The V call is TRBV5-5, the J call TRBJ2-5; D may match TRBD1 or TRBD2 (5 bases each). The CDR3 extends over 12 amino acids. V was trimmed by 1 base and J by 11 bases, leaving 12 bases between them. From germline, CDR1 is SGHKS and CDR2 YYEKEE (reference sequence). This CDR3 is CASSLYGALQYF. As DNA, the CDR3 is TGTGCCAGCAGCTTGTACGGGGCCCTTCAGTACTTC.

Only a few counts were recorded for this clonotype. The chain joins TRBV19 to TRBJ2-5; TRBD2 is a possible D gene (5 bases). This CDR3 comprises 13 residues. V gave up 5 bases and J gave up 4 bases, with 11 bases separating them. The germline gives CDR1 LNHDA, CDR2 SQIVND (reference sequence). This CDR3 is CASSPLVGETQYF. For the CDR3, the DNA is TGTGCCAGTAGTCCACTAGTAGGAGAGACCCAGTACTTC.

This clonotype was seen at least ten times. The V call is TRBV20-1, the J call TRBJ1-2; the D gene is possibly TRBD1 (6 bases). Between the trimmed V and J ends, which lost 3 bases and 5 bases, there was a span of 13 bases. The germline gives CDR1 DFQATT, CDR2 SNEGSKA (reference sequence). The CDR3 is made up of 13 amino acids. CDR3 DNA sequence: TGCAGTGCTAGCCCAGGGGAGGTTTATGGCTACACCTTC. It codes for CSASPGEVYGYTF.

This clonotype was detected many times. The rearrangement joins TRBV2 to TRBJ1-4; no firm D call. Germline CDR1 and CDR2: SNHLY and FYNNEI. Trimming stripped 3 bases from V and 0 bases from J, with 8 bases between. The CDR3 length is 15 residues. The CDR3, as DNA: TGTGCCAGCAGTGAGAGGATTGCAACTAATGAAAAACTGTTTTTT. The encoded protein is CASSERIATNEKLFF.

This clonotype was seen repeatedly, ten times or more. This sequence joins TRBV20-1 and TRBJ1-1, with TRBD1 identical over 7 bases. The germline V gene encodes CDR1 DFQATT and CDR2 SNEGSKA (reference sequence). V trimming: 4 bases; J trimming: 0 bases; junction bases outside the gene matches: 2. The CDR3 length is 13 residues. This CDR3 reads CSATQGVNTEAFF. The CDR3 DNA is TGCAGTGCTACCCAGGGGGTGAACACTGAAGCTTTCTTT.

CDR3: CASSLAFAEGRQETQYF. Written as DNA, the CDR3 is TGCGCCAGCAGCTTGGCCTTCGCGGAAGGGCGCCAAGAGACCCAGTACTTC. This chain joins TRBV5-1 and TRBJ2-5; D gene uncertain. Looked up from germline, CDR1 is SGHRS and CDR2 is YFSETQ. CDR3 length: 17 amino acids. V was clipped by 0 bases and J by 1 base, with 16 bases between them.

This chain uses TRBV19 with TRBJ2-3; D uncertain. This CDR3 contains 11 residues. V lost 8 bases and J 5 bases, leaving 8 bases between the germline ends. Per germline, CDR1 LNHDA and CDR2 SQIVND (reference sequence). The DNA for the CDR3 is TGTGCCAGTGCCACGGTAGATACGCAGTATTTT. Protein sequence: CASATVDTQYF.

This clonotype was seen just once. V usage is TRBV19 and J usage is TRBJ1-2, with 9 positions matching TRBD1. There are 17 residues in the CDR3. Trimming removed 5 bases from V and 2 bases from J; junction bases left unmatched: 12. Germline-derived CDR1 and CDR2 are LNHDA and SQIVND (reference sequence). The CDR3 DNA reads TGTGCCAGTAGTGACGGGACAGGGCCAACTTCGAACTATGGCTACACCTTC. As protein: CASSDGTGPTSNYGYTF.

A few counts support this clonotype. The chain is built from TRBV5-4 and TRBJ1-4, with 7 bases that match TRBD1. Losses at the gene ends were 3 bases for V and 8 bases for J; bases not matched to a gene: 7. CDR3 length: 14 residues. Germline CDR1 reads SGHNT; CDR2 reads YYREEE (reference sequence). The DNA for the CDR3 is TGTGCCAGCAGCTCCGGGACAGAGCAAGAAAAACTGTTTTTT. Residues: CASSSGTEQEKLFF.

This clonotype has a count of ten or more. V and J are TRBV30 and TRBJ1-2, with no clear D. Germline CDR1 and CDR2: GTSNPN and SVGIG (reference sequence). V gave up 0 bases and J gave up 6 bases, with 17 bases separating them. The CDR3 totals 15 residues. Here the CDR3 DNA reads TGTGCCTGGAGTGTACTGGCAGCTAACTGGGATGGCTACACCTTC. It is translated as CAWSVLAANWDGYTF.

This clonotype was seen many times. The rearrangement uses TRBV2 and TRBJ2-2, with D possibly being TRBD2 (5 bases). This CDR3 has 15 residues. Germline CDR1 SNHLY, CDR2 FYNNEI. Trimming removed 6 bases from V and 0 bases from J, with 11 bases in between. The CDR3 here is CASRILVSNTGELFF. In nucleotides, the CDR3 is TGTGCCAGCAGAATACTAGTTTCGAACACCGGGGAGCTGTTTTTT.

This clonotype was detected ten times or more. This chain connects TRBV29-1 to TRBJ2-5; perhaps TRBD2 as D (5 bases). The length of the CDR3 is 12 residues. Trimming shortened V by 6 bases and J by 5 bases, and 13 bases separated the two germline ends. Germline V lookup: CDR1 SQVTM, CDR2 ANQGSEA. The CDR3 DNA reads as TGCAGCGTCCCACTAGGTTCCGAGACCCAGTACTTC. It is translated as CSVPLGSETQYF.

V usage is TRBV6-1 and J usage is TRBJ2-1, with D perhaps matching TRBD2 (6 bases). The J call could be wrong; TRBJ2-7 is a better fit for the DNA end. The CDR3 extends over 15 amino acids. Germline values: CDR1 MNHNS, CDR2 SASEGT. CDR3 region: CASSPSAFSYNEQYF. CDR3 nucleotides: TGTGCCAGCAGTCCTAGCGCCTTTTCCTACAATGAGCAGTACTTC.

This clonotype occurred many times. J is TRBJ2-7 and V is TRBV7-8; TRBD1 agrees at 11 bases. The CDR3 consists of 15 residues. Trimming at V came to 1 base and at J to 2 bases, leaving 1 base not matched to a gene. The germline V gene has CDR1 SGHVS and CDR2 FQNEAQ. The CDR3 DNA follows: TGTGCCAGCAGCTTAGGGGGACAGGGGGCCTACGAGCAGTACTTC. This codes for CASSLGGQGAYEQYF.